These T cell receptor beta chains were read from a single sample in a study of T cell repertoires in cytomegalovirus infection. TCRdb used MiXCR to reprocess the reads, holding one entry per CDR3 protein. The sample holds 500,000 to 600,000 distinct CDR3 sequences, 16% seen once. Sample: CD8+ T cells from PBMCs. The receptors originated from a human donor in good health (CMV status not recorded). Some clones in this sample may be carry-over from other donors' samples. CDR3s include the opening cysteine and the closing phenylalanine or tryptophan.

cdr3_aa: CASSPTGNLYEQYF; v_call: TRBV7-9
cdr3_aa: CASGSPLHF; v_call: TRBV7-6
cdr3_aa: CATKGGPEAFF; v_call: TRBV19
cdr3_aa: CASSKQTGNTEAFF; v_call: TRBV6-6
cdr3_aa: CASDQDRDYGYTF; v_call: TRBV12-5
cdr3_aa: CASSGPGTGIITGELFF; v_call: TRBV25-1
cdr3_aa: CASSAQNQPQHF; v_call: TRBV7-9
cdr3_aa: CASSLINGVPTGELFF; v_call: TRBV27
cdr3_aa: CASSEISYEQYF; v_call: TRBV6-1
cdr3_aa: CATSRGRTANYGYTF; v_call: TRBV15
cdr3_aa: CASSLMAGGNEQFF; v_call: TRBV7-3
cdr3_aa: CASSQGTGGYNEQFF; v_call: TRBV27
cdr3_aa: CASSPRDRGVEPLHF; v_call: TRBV9
cdr3_aa: CASSLSGGDEKLFF; v_call: TRBV7-6
cdr3_aa: CASSRPGGQETQYF; v_call: TRBV5-5
cdr3_aa: CASSQVGTGRDEQYF; v_call: TRBV3-1
cdr3_aa: CASMGRGRTDTQYF; v_call: TRBV27
cdr3_aa: CASSLCQAGGLAVEQYF; v_call: TRBV28
cdr3_aa: CASSPDPGRYEQYF; v_call: TRBV27
cdr3_aa: CASSPTSGGAFGETQYF; v_call: TRBV18
cdr3_aa: CASSEARGVETEAFF; v_call: TRBV6-1
cdr3_aa: CASSQARDSFMNTEAFF; v_call: TRBV4-2